Listed here are 13 T cell receptor beta chains from one sample, sequenced in a study of early T cells in non-severe SARS-CoV-2 infection. TCRdb re-analysed the 5' RACE reads in MiXCR, keeping a single row per CDR3 protein. The sample holds tens of thousands of distinct CDR3 sequences, roughly 21% seen once. The specimen comprised whole blood, sampled at baseline. The receptors here all came from an adult who was a healthcare worker with PCR-confirmed SARS-CoV-2 infection or an uninfected control (not recorded which).

The V and J genes are TRBV7-9 and TRBJ2-7; tentative D call: TRBD2 (6 bases). Trimming cost V 4 bases and J 4 bases, with 11 bases left between them. The CDR3 covers 13 residues. The germline V gene has CDR1 SEHNR and CDR2 FQNEAQ (reference sequence). The CDR3 DNA reads as TGTGCCAGCAGCTCCGCTGGGAGGTACGAGCAGTACTTC. This translates into CASSSAGRYEQYF.

The V and J genes are TRBV7-2 and TRBJ2-3, with unresolved D. Trimming stripped 1 base from V and 0 bases from J, with 5 bases between. This CDR3 contains 14 residues. From germline, CDR1 is SGHTA and CDR2 FQGNSA. CDR3 sequence: CASSLGRSTDTQYF. DNA for the CDR3: TGTGCCAGCAGCTTAGGGCGCAGCACAGATACGCAGTATTTT. The complete variable domain, with remaining parts taken from reference TRBV7-2 and TRBJ2-3, reads GAGVSQSPSNKVTEKGKDVELRCDPISGHTALYWYRQSLGQGLEFLIYFQGNSAPDKSGLPSDRFSAERTGGSVSTLTIQRTQQEDSAVYLCASSLGRSTDTQYFGPGTRLTVL.

This chain uses TRBV11-3 with TRBJ2-3, with TRBD1 identical over 10 bases. Germline CDR1 reads SGHNT; CDR2 reads YENEEA. Trimming removed 5 bases from V and 6 bases from J; junction bases left unmatched: 8. The CDR3 has 15 amino acids. CDR3 DNA sequence: TGTGCCAGCAGCGCGGGACAGGGGTTATCGGATACGCAGTATTTT. This codes for CASSAGQGLSDTQYF.

This chain links TRBV19 with TRBJ1-5; D gene unclear. Trimming removed 3 bases from V and 5 bases from J, with 23 bases in between. CDR3 length: 18 amino acids. Germline lookup yields CDR1 LNHDA and CDR2 SQIVND (reference sequence). The chain's CDR3 is CASSIGPRSGNIYQPQHF. The CDR3 nucleotides read TGTGCCAGTAGTATTGGACCCCGCAGTGGTAACATCTATCAGCCCCAGCATTTT.

The chain combines TRBV30 with TRBJ2-2; a possible D gene is TRBD2 (5 bases). Germline V gene data show CDR1 as GTSNPN and CDR2 as SVGIG (reference sequence). This CDR3 has 14 amino acids. V gave up 0 bases and J gave up 5 bases, with 10 bases separating them. CDR3 coding DNA: TGTGCCTGGAGTGTGGGTGACTATACCGGGGAGCTGTTTTTT. Residues: CAWSVGDYTGELFF.

The rearrangement links TRBV18 to TRBJ1-2, with D hard to call. Germline V gene data show CDR1 as KGHSH and CDR2 as LQKENI. The CDR3 contains 14 residues. V shed 2 bases and J shed 2 bases, with 9 bases lying between them. This chain's CDR3 is CASSPMTRNYGYTF. CDR3 bases: TGTGCCAGCTCACCAATGACACGCAACTATGGCTACACCTTC.

There are many counts of this clonotype. The chain links TRBV6-6 to TRBJ1-5; D might be TRBD1 (6 bases). Per the germline V gene, CDR1 is MNHNY and CDR2 is SVGAGI (reference sequence). Trimming cost V 10 bases and J 7 bases, with 14 bases left between them. This CDR3 is built from 12 residues. The CDR3 loop is CATRGTEQPQHF. The CDR3 region has the DNA TGTGCCACCAGGGGCACGGAGCAGCCCCAGCATTTT.

This clonotype came up many times. The CDR3 DNA is TGTGCCAGCAGACCGCCCCACAGCCGGGGTGGCTACACCTTC. It translates to CASRPPHSRGGYTF. The V gene is TRBV7-9, the J gene TRBJ1-2; D is undetermined. The CDR3 length is 14 residues. Trimming took 6 bases from V and 7 from J, leaving 18 bases between them. The germline V gene has CDR1 SEHNR and CDR2 FQNEAQ (reference sequence).

The table lists this clonotype with many counts. The V gene is TRBV5-1, the J gene TRBJ1-4, with 8 bases identical to TRBD1. CDR1 and CDR2 from the germline V gene are SGHRS and YFSETQ. This CDR3 spans 16 amino acids. V trimming: 2 bases; J trimming: 7 bases; junction bases outside the gene matches: 10. The CDR3 protein is CASSFGTGVEGEKLFF. Written as DNA, the CDR3 is TGCGCCAGCAGCTTTGGGACAGGAGTTGAAGGTGAAAAACTGTTTTTT.

The chain recombines TRBV27 with TRBJ2-3; D might be TRBD1 (5 bases). The germline CDR1 and CDR2 sequences are MNHEY and SMNVEV (reference sequence). CDR3 size: 13 residues. V was shortened by 3 bases and J by 6 bases, with 10 bases between the two germline ends. This CDR3 is CASSLQTVDTQYF. CDR3 DNA sequence: TGTGCCAGCAGTTTGCAGACAGTGGATACGCAGTATTTT.

Here the CDR3 reads CASSQRPGNSPLHF. The CDR3 region has the DNA TGTGCCAGCAGCCAAAGACCGGGGAACTCACCCCTCCACTTT. The gene calls are TRBV14 and TRBJ1-6; D is ambiguous. The CDR3 runs to 14 residues. The V gene lost 2 bases and the J gene lost 10 bases, with 12 bases spanning the gap. The germline V gene has CDR1 SGHDN and CDR2 FVKESK.

In its sample, this clonotype was seen many times. J is TRBJ2-1 and V is TRBV5-1; TRBD1 might be the D (6 bases). V was clipped by 5 bases and J by 5 bases, with 11 bases between them. Germline V gene data show CDR1 as SGHRS and CDR2 as YFSETQ. The CDR3 spans 13 residues. Here the CDR3 DNA reads TGCGCCAGCAGACCGGACAGAAACAATGAGCAGTTCTTC. It codes for CASRPDRNNEQFF.

This clonotype was detected only a few times. This rearrangement joins TRBV29-1 to TRBJ1-1; D remains ambiguous. The CDR3 extends over 14 amino acids. CDR1 and CDR2 from the germline V gene are SQVTM and ANQGSEA. V was pared by 5 bases and J by 0 bases, with 13 bases between. CDR3 sequence: CSVNLKLVNTEAFF. In nucleotides, the CDR3 is TGCAGCGTTAACCTTAAGCTGGTGAACACTGAAGCTTTCTTT.